Following are 18 T cell receptor beta chains from one sample sequenced in a study of Graves' ophthalmopathy and Graves' hyperthyroidism. RNA transcripts provided the template for amplifying TCR beta CDR3 regions. First-round RT-PCR with HTBI primers preceded a second-round multiplex PCR. TCRdb re-analysed the multiplex PCR reads in MiXCR, keeping a single row per CDR3 protein. The data contain about 400,000 distinct CDR3 sequences, less than 20% of them singletons. The sequencing sample was made of peripheral blood. These receptors were collected from a woman aged 18-29 years with stable Graves' hyperthyroidism.

At least ten counts were recorded for this clonotype. The chain links TRBV12-5 to TRBJ1-2; D remains ambiguous. The ends were cut back, 3 bases at V and 3 bases at J, with 8 bases in the middle. Germline-derived CDR1 and CDR2 are LGHNT and FRNRAP. The CDR3 runs to 13 residues. The CDR3 DNA follows: TGTGCTAGTGGTTTTGGACGGCACTATGGCTACACCTTC. This encodes CASGFGRHYGYTF.

In this sample, this clonotype turned up a few times. This chain links TRBV7-9 with TRBJ2-7; TRBD1 matches at 7 bases. This CDR3 is 13 amino acids long. Germline CDR1 and CDR2: SEHNR and FQNEAQ (reference sequence). V lost 5 bases, J lost 7 bases, and 8 bases stayed unmatched. CDR3 bases: TGTGCCAGCAGCCCCGCCACGACAGGGGAGCAGTACTTC. This codes for CASSPATTGEQYF.

This clonotype was seen at least ten times. CDR3 sequence reads: CASSLSGRVGYTF. The CDR3 coding sequence is TGTGCCAGCAGTTTATCCGGCAGGGTAGGCTACACCTTC. V is TRBV12-3 or TRBV12-4 and J is TRBJ1-2, with D possibly being TRBD1 (5 bases). The CDR3 has 13 amino acids. V lost 2 bases, J lost 8 bases, and 12 bases lay in between.

The sample holds many counts of this clonotype. The V gene is TRBV12-3 or TRBV12-4, the J gene TRBJ1-6; no clear D gene. The CDR3 runs 15 residues. V lost 6 bases to trimming and J lost 6 bases, with 15 bases between them. The CDR3 DNA reads as TGTGCCAGCAGGCGGAAGGACGGTCTTAATTCACCCCTCCACTTT. It is translated as CASRRKDGLNSPLHF.

Many counts were recorded for this clonotype. V and J are TRBV6-5 and TRBJ1-2, with unresolved D. Germline CDR1 MNHEY, CDR2 SVGAGI. The CDR3 sequence is 13 residues long. Trimming pared 8 bases from V and 4 bases from J, leaving 14 bases between. This CDR3 is CASGIRQLYGYTF. The CDR3 DNA sequence: TGTGCCAGCGGTATCCGGCAGCTCTATGGCTACACCTTC.

This clonotype was counted many times. The chain has TRBV29-1 and TRBJ1-2, with 7 bases aligning to TRBD1. Germline-derived CDR1 and CDR2 are SQVTM and ANQGSEA. The V gene end was trimmed by 5 bases and the J gene end by 0 bases; junction bases not matched to a gene: 3. CDR3 length equals 13 residues. The CDR3 sequence is CSVTGESNYGYTF. CDR3 sequence (DNA): TGCAGCGTTACAGGGGAGTCTAACTATGGCTACACCTTC.

This clonotype was seen at least ten times. The rearrangement uses TRBV10-3 and TRBJ1-2, with D hard to call. The V gene lost 6 bases and the J gene lost 4 bases, with 18 bases spanning the gap. This CDR3 comprises 15 residues. Germline values: CDR1 ENHRY, CDR2 SYGVKD. The CDR3 reads CAISPEEGRFYGYTF. CDR3 bases: TGTGCCATCAGCCCAGAGGAGGGCCGATTCTATGGCTACACCTTC.

This clonotype has only a few counts. This sequence joins TRBV19 and TRBJ2-2, with D perhaps TRBD2 (6 bases). Trimming cost V 6 bases and J 4 bases, with 12 bases left between them. The CDR3 runs 14 residues. CDR1 and CDR2 from the germline V gene are LNHDA and SQIVND (reference sequence). CDR3 residues: CASSARGATGELFF. The DNA of the CDR3 is TGTGCCAGTAGCGCTCGCGGGGCCACCGGGGAGCTGTTTTTT.

This clonotype was seen ten or more times. V usage is TRBV13 and J usage is TRBJ1-6; 8 positions match TRBD1. After removal of 6 bases from V and 7 bases from J, the junction contained 5 bases not matched to a gene. CDR1 and CDR2 from the germline V gene are PRHDT and FYEKMQ (reference sequence). This CDR3 is 14 amino acids long. The CDR3 nucleotides are TGTGCCAGCAGTCTAGACAGGGGCAATTCACCCCTCCACTTT. Protein sequence: CASSLDRGNSPLHF.

This clonotype was seen at least ten times. This sequence joins TRBV9 and TRBJ2-2; D is uncertain. The germline gives CDR1 SGDLS, CDR2 YYNGEE. The CDR3 runs to 12 residues. Trimming cost V 5 bases and J 4 bases, with 6 bases left between them. For the CDR3, the DNA is TGTGCCAGCAGTTTGAGCACCGGGGAGCTGTTTTTT. The encoded protein is CASSLSTGELFF.

The chain is built from TRBV6-1 and TRBJ1-6, with D tentatively TRBD1 (5 bases). The ends were cut back, 6 bases at V and 0 bases at J, with 12 bases in the middle. This CDR3 comprises 16 residues. The germline gives CDR1 MNHNS, CDR2 SASEGT. The CDR3 loop reads CASSSRGSSYNSPLHF. The CDR3 DNA reads TGTGCCAGCAGCTCCCGGGGGAGCTCCTATAATTCACCCCTCCACTTT.

The table lists this clonotype with many counts. The J gene is TRBJ1-1, the V gene TRBV6-5; a possible D gene is TRBD1 (5 bases). CDR3 length: 13 residues. CDR1 is MNHEY and CDR2 is SVGAGI in the germline V gene. The V and J ends lost 4 bases and 3 bases respectively, with 9 bases between them. CDR3 sequence reads: CASSSGGDTEAFF. The CDR3 coding sequence is TGTGCCAGCAGTTCGGGGGGGGACACTGAAGCTTTCTTT.

This clonotype was detected ten times or more. The chain couples TRBV11-2 to TRBJ2-7; D unclear. Germline CDR1 reads SGHAT; CDR2 reads FQNNGV. Trimming stripped 5 bases from V and 0 bases from J, with 20 bases between. The CDR3 contains 17 residues. The CDR3: CASSLGTGTFSSYEQYF. CDR3 nucleotide sequence: TGTGCCAGCAGCCTAGGAACCGGCACCTTCAGCTCCTACGAGCAGTACTTC. Together with reference TRBV11-2 and TRBJ2-7, the CDR3 gives the full variable domain: EAGVAQSPRYKIIEKRQSVAFWCNPISGHATLYWYQQILGQGPKLLIQFQNNGVVDDSQLPKDRFSAERLKGVDSTLKIQPAKLEDSAVYLCASSLGTGTFSSYEQYFGPGTRLTVT.

This clonotype was observed many times. This chain links TRBV11-2 with TRBJ2-7; TRBD2 matches 8 bases. The CDR3 contains 14 residues. In germline, CDR1 is SGHAT, CDR2 FQNNGV. Trimming removed 2 bases from V and 6 bases from J; junction bases left unmatched: 6. CDR3 nucleotides: TGTGCCAGCAGCTTAATTACTAGCGGTTTCGAGCAGTACTTC. Encoded protein: CASSLITSGFEQYF. Looking up the rest from reference TRBV11-2 and TRBJ2-7 gives the full variable domain: EAGVAQSPRYKIIEKRQSVAFWCNPISGHATLYWYQQILGQGPKLLIQFQNNGVVDDSQLPKDRFSAERLKGVDSTLKIQPAKLEDSAVYLCASSLITSGFEQYFGPGTRLTVT.

There are many counts of this clonotype. This chain connects TRBV28 to TRBJ2-7; 12 bases fit TRBD2. Germline-derived CDR1 and CDR2 are MDHEN and SYDVKM. The J segment lost 3 bases and the V segment lost 1 base, leaving 10 bases of the junction unmatched. CDR3 length equals 18 residues. CDR3 DNA: TGTGCCAGCAGTTTATCCCTCCGACTAGCGGGGGACCTCTACGAGCAGTACTTC. Its translation is CASSLSLRLAGDLYEQYF.

The chain couples TRBV5-1 to TRBJ1-3, with D possibly being TRBD1 (5 bases). The CDR3 consists of 16 residues. Germline V gene sequence: CDR1 SGHRS, CDR2 YFSETQ. V lost 1 base, J lost 0 bases, and 11 bases lay in between. CDR3 in DNA: TGCGCCAGCAGCTTGAGAGGGGACCTCTCTGGAAACACCATATATTTT. Its translation: CASSLRGDLSGNTIYF.

CDR3 bases: TGTGCCAGTAGTGTTACCGGGACAGGGCCCTACGAGCAGTACTTC. This translates into CASSVTGTGPYEQYF. V and J are TRBV19 and TRBJ2-7, with TRBD1 matching 9 bases. This CDR3 comprises 15 residues. V shed 5 bases, J shed 2 bases, and the junction held 7 bases outside the gene matches. Germline V gives CDR1 LNHDA, CDR2 SQIVND (reference sequence).

This clonotype has ten or more counts. The chain links TRBV6-5 to TRBJ2-5, with D unclear. CDR1 is MNHEY, CDR2 SVGAGI, per germline. This CDR3 comprises 15 residues. V shed 2 bases and J shed 2 bases, with 12 bases lying between them. The CDR3 here is CASSYVSGRQETQYF. CDR3 nucleotide sequence: TGTGCCAGCAGTTACGTATCAGGTAGACAAGAGACCCAGTACTTC.